What follows is one T cell receptor (beta chain) and its context. Its antigen is currently unknown. This entry comes from a study of PD-1 blockade in classical Hodgkin lymphoma. Study at large: A 3 mg/kg intravenous dose of nivolumab was received by patients every 2 weeks. The study, taken as a whole, reports: For complete responders, baseline diversity was comparable to that of newly diagnosed patients. It was reported that newly diagnosed patients had less baseline TCR diversity than healthy donors.

V lost 1 base and J lost 2; bases outside the gene matches: 5. The CDR3 runs 15 residues. CDR1 is LNHDA, CDR2 SQIVND, per germline (reference sequence). Each patient's relapse followed autologous stem cell transplantation, and brentuximab vedotin exposure varied. Here immunoSEQ multiplex PCR was the method, and the copy in TCRdb shows in-frame clones only, minus some. The table shows over 90,000 clones, with about 91% occurring only once. The sample here was peripheral blood mononuclear cells (PBMCs), taken before the second cycle of nivolumab. The rearrangement joins TRBV19 to TRBJ2-7; TRBD1 aligns across 7 bases. The sequence was obtained from a human donor with classical Hodgkin lymphoma. The CDR3 sequence is CASSIGDRPTYEQYF. For the CDR3, the DNA is TGTGCCAGTAGTATAGGGGACAGACCCACCTACGAGCAGTACTTC.